This TCR beta chain was captured by sequencing in a study of T cell repertoires in cytomegalovirus infection. As for the study in general: In public TCR beta signatures, there were indications of both CMV infection and matching HLA type. Study-level points and caveats: Predominance within the ex vivo response was attributable to HLA-C-restricted CMV-specific TCR beta clonotypes. Individuals carrying CMV plus the relevant HLA were identified by cumulative frequency of public TCR beta families.

Between the trimmed V and J ends, which lost 2 bases and 2 bases, there was a span of 12 bases. In germline, CDR1 is LGHNA, CDR2 YSLEER. This CDR3 has 15 residues. This clonotype was seen repeatedly, ten times or more. Its antigen is as yet unknown. TCRdb passed the reads through MiXCR, listing each CDR3 protein once. The table includes 55,000 to 85,000 distinct CDR3 sequences, about 4% detected once. The chain employs TRBV4-3 and TRBJ1-1, with a tentative D call TRBD1 (5 bases). What was sequenced was PBMCs. The sequence was obtained from a human donor in good health (CMV status not recorded). Some clones in this sample may be carry-over from other donors' samples. CDR3 region: CASSQKGTENTEAFF. CDR3 DNA sequence: TGCGCCAGCAGCCAAAAGGGGACGGAAAACACTGAAGCTTTCTTT.